These 6 T cell receptor beta chains were all obtained from the same sample, sequenced in a study of OX40 agonist ivuxolimab in advanced cancers. Sequencing was performed with immunoSEQ multiplex PCR; in TCRdb, only in-frame clones are kept and a portion is missing. The repertoire includes 75,000 to 95,000 clones, more than 80% of them detected once, and roughly 0.22% sits in the top ten. Sequencing used CD4+ or CD8+ T cells sorted from blood, obtained in a trial of the OX40 agonist ivuxolimab. These receptors originate from an adult with an advanced solid tumor such as melanoma, head and neck, liver or kidney cancer.

The chain carries TRBV5-1 and TRBJ1-1; D call uncertain. Trimming pared 1 base from V and 3 bases from J, leaving 13 bases between. The CDR3 sequence is 15 residues long. Germline V gene lookup returns CDR1 SGHRS and CDR2 YFSETQ. The CDR3 protein is CASSLRPNGDTEAFF. CDR3 DNA sequence: TGCGCCAGCAGCTTGAGGCCCAATGGGGACACTGAAGCTTTCTTT.

V and J are TRBV7-9 and TRBJ2-2, with TRBD2 as a possible D gene (6 bases). This CDR3 comprises 15 residues. V lost 1 base and J 4 bases, leaving 10 bases between the germline ends. Germline V CDR1 and CDR2: SEHNR, FQNEAQ (reference sequence). In DNA form, the CDR3 reads TGTGCCAGCAGCTTAGTGGGGGGAATCACCGGGGAGCTGTTTTTT. Translating gives CASSLVGGITGELFF.

CDR3 loop: CASKGTGLYGYTF. The CDR3 DNA follows: TGTGCCAGTAAAGGGACAGGACTCTATGGCTACACCTTC. The V and J genes are TRBV19 and TRBJ1-2, with 8 bases identical to TRBD1. Germline trimming cut 7 bases from V and 4 bases from J; bases unmatched to any gene: 5. Per germline, CDR1 LNHDA and CDR2 SQIVND (reference sequence). This CDR3 region has 13 residues.

The chain employs TRBV14 and TRBJ2-5; no firm D call. This CDR3 is 12 amino acids long. V was trimmed by 4 bases and J by 5 bases, leaving 8 bases between them. Per germline, CDR1 SGHDN and CDR2 FVKESK. The CDR3 DNA follows: TGTGCCAGCAGCCCGGCTTGGGAGACCCAGTACTTC. The encoded protein is CASSPAWETQYF.

This chain links TRBV2 with TRBJ2-7; TRBD2 matches at 9 bases. Trimming took 7 bases from V and 4 from J; bases not matched to a gene: 5. The V gene's germline CDR1 is SNHLY and CDR2 FYNNEI. The CDR3 sequence is 13 residues long. The CDR3, as DNA: TGTGCCAGCACACGACTAGCGGTATACGAGCAGTACTTC. Protein product: CASTRLAVYEQYF.

The gene calls are TRBV2 and TRBJ1-5; TRBD1 might be the D (5 bases). The CDR3 runs to 15 residues. Trimming took off 4 bases at V and 6 bases at J, with 16 bases between the two ends. Germline V CDR1 and CDR2: SNHLY, FYNNEI. CDR3 region: CASSGFQGNFQPQHF. The CDR3 DNA sequence: TGTGCCAGCAGTGGCTTTCAGGGAAACTTTCAGCCCCAGCATTTT.